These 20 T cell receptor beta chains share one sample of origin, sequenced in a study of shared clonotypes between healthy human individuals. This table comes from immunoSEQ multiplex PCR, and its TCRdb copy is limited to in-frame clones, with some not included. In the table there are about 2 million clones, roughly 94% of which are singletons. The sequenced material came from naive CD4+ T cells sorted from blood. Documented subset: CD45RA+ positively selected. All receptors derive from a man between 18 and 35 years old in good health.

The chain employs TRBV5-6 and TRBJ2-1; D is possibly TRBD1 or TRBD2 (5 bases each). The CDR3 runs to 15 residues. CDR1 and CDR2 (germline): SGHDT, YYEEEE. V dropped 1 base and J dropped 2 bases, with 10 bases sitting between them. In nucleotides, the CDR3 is TGTGCCAGCAGCTTGCCGACGGGACCCTACAATGAGCAGTTCTTC. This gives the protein CASSLPTGPYNEQFF. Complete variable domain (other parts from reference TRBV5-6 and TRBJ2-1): DAGVTQSPTHLIKTRGQQVTLRCSPKSGHDTVSWYQQALGQGPQFIFQYYEEEERQRGNFPDRFSGHQFPNYSSELNVNALLLGDSALYLCASSLPTGPYNEQFFGPGTRLTVL.

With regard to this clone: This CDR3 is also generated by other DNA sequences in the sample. CDR3 bases: TGTGCCAGCAGAGCCAGCGGATCCTACGAGCAGTACTTC. As protein: CASRASGSYEQYF. The genes are TRBV6-5 and TRBJ2-7; D might be TRBD2 (5 bases). The CDR3 runs 13 residues. Germline lookup yields CDR1 MNHEY and CDR2 SVGAGI. The V end lost 6 bases, the J end lost 1 base, and 10 bases lay between the germline ends.

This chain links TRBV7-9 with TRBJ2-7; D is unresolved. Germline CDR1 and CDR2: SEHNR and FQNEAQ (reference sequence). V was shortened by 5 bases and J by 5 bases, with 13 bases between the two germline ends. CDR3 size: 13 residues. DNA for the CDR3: TGTGCCAGCAGCCCTCAGGCTGCCCACGAGCAGTACTTC. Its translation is CASSPQAAHEQYF.

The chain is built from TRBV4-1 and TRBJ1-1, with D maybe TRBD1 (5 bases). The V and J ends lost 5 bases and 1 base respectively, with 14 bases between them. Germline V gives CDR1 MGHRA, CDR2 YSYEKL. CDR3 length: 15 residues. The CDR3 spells CASSSKGTANTEAFF. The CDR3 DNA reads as TGCGCCAGCAGCTCAAAGGGGACTGCGAACACTGAAGCTTTCTTT.

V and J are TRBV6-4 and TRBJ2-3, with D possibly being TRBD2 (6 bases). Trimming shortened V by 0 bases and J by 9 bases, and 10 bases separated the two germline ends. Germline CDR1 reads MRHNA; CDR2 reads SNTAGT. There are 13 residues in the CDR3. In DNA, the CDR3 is TGTGCCAGCAGTGACTCATGGGGACTGACGCAGTATTTT. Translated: CASSDSWGLTQYF.

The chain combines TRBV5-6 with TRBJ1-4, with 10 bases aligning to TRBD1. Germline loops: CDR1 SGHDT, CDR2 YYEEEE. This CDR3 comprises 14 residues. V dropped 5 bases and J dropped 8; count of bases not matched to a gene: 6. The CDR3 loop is CASREGQGPEKLFF. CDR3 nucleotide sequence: TGTGCCAGCAGAGAGGGACAGGGGCCCGAAAAACTGTTTTTT.

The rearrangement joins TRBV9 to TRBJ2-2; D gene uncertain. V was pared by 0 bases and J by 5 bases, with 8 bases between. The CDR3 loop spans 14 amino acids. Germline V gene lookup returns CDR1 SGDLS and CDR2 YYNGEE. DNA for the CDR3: TGTGCCAGCAGCGTAGACCTGGGAACCGGGGAGCTGTTTTTT. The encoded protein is CASSVDLGTGELFF.

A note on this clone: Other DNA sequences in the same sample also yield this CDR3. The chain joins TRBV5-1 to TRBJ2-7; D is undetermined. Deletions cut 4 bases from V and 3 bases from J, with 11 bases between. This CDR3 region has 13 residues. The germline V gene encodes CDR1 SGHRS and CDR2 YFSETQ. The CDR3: CASSLGSNYEQYF. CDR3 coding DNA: TGCGCCAGCAGCCTCGGTAGTAACTACGAGCAGTACTTC. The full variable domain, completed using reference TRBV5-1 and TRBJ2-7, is KAGVTQTPRYLIKTRGQQVTLSCSPISGHRSVSWYQQTPGQGLQFLFEYFSETQRNKGNFPGRFSGRQFSNSRSEMNVSTLELGDSALYLCASSLGSNYEQYFGPGTRLTVT.

The CDR3 spells CASADRNNSPLHF. CDR3 bases: TGTGCCAGCGCGGACAGGAATAATTCACCCCTCCACTTT. V is TRBV5-8 and J is TRBJ1-6; 7 bases are a match to TRBD1. Germline V gene lookup returns CDR1 SGHTS and CDR2 YDEGEE. V lost 7 bases and J lost 5; bases outside the gene matches: 3. The CDR3 extends over 13 amino acids.

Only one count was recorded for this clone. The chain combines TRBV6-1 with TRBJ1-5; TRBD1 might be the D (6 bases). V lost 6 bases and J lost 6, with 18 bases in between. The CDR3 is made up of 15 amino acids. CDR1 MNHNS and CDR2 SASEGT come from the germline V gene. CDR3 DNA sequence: TGTGCCAGCAGGCGTCAGGGGTACCCGATTCAGCCCCAGCATTTT. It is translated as CASRRQGYPIQPQHF.

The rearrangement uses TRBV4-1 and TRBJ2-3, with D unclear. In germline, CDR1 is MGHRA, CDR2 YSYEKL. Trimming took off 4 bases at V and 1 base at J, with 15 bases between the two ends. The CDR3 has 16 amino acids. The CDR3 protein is CASSPSDTPGTDTQYF. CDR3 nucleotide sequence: TGCGCCAGCAGCCCTTCTGACACCCCTGGCACAGATACGCAGTATTTT.

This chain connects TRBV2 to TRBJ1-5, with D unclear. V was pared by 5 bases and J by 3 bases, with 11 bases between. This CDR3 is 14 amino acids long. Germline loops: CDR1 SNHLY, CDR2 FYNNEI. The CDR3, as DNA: TGTGCCAGCAGTCGAGACGGGGTCAATCAGCCCCAGCATTTT. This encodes CASSRDGVNQPQHF.

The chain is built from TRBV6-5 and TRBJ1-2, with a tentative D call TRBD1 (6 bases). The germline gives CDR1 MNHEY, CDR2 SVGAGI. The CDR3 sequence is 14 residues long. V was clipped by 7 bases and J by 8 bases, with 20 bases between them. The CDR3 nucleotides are TGTGCCAGCACCCAAAAAGTAGGGGGGAGAGGCTACACCTTC. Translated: CASTQKVGGRGYTF.

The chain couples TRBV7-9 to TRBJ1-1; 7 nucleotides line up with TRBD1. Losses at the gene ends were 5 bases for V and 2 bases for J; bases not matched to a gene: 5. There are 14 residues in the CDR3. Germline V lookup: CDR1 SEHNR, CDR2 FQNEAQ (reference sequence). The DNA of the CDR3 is TGTGCCAGCAGCGGGACAGAGTCAAACACTGAAGCTTTCTTT. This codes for CASSGTESNTEAFF.

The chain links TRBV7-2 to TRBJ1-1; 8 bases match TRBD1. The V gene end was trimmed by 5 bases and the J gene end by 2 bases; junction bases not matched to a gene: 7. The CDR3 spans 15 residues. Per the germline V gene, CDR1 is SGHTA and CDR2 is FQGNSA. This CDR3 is CASSPYPGGNTEAFF. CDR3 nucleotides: TGTGCCAGCAGCCCTTATCCAGGGGGCAACACTGAAGCTTTCTTT.

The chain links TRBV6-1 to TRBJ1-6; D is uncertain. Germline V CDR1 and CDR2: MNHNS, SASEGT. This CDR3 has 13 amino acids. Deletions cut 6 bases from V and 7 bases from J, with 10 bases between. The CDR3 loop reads CASRRDYNSPLHF. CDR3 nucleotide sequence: TGTGCCAGCAGAAGGGATTACAATTCACCCCTCCACTTT.

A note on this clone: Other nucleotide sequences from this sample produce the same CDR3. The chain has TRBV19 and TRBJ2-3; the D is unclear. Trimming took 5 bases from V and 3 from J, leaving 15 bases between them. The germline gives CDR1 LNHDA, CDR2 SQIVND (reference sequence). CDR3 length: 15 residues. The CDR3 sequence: CASSRSGLGTDTQYF. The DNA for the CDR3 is TGTGCCAGTAGTCGCTCAGGATTGGGTACAGATACGCAGTATTTT.

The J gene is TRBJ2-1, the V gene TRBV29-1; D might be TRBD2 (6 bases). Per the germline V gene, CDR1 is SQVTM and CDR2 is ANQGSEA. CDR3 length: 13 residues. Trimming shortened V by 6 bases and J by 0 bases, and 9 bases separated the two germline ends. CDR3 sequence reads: CSVVADSYNEQFF. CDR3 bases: TGCAGCGTCGTAGCGGACTCCTACAATGAGCAGTTCTTC.

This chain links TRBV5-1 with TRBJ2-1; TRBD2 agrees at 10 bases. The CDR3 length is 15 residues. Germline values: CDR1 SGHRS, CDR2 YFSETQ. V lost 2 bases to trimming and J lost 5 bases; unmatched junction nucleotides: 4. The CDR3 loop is CASSFVAGGNNEQFF. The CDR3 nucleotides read TGCGCCAGCAGCTTTGTAGCGGGAGGAAACAATGAGCAGTTCTTC.

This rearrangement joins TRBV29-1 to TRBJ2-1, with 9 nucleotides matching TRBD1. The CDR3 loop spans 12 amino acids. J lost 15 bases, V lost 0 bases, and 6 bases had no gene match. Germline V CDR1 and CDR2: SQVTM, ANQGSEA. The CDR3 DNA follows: TGCAGCGTTGAAGACGACAGGGGGGGTAGGTTCTTC. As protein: CSVEDDRGGRFF.